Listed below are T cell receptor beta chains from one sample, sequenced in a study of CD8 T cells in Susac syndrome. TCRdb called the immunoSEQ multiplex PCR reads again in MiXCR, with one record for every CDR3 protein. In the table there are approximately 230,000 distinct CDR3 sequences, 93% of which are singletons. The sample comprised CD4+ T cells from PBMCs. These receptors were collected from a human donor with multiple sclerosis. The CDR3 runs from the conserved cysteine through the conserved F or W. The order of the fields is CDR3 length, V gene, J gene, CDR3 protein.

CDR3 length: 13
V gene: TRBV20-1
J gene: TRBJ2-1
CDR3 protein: CSASTSSHNEQFF

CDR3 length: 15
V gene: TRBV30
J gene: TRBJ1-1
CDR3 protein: CASTDLDSDVGEAFF

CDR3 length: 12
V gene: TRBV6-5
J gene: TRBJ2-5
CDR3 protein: CATQDFTETQYF

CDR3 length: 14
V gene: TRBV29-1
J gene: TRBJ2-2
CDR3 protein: CSVEEQGNTGELFF

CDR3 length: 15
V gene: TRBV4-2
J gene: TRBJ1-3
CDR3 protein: CASSQDKGAGNTIYF

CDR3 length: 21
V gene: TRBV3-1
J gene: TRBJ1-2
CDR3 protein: CASSPSFSIMPVNGDGGGYTF

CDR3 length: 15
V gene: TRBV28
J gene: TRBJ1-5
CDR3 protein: CASSRADRYGFPQHF

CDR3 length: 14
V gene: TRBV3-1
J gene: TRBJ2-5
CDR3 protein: CATKHPQLQETQYF

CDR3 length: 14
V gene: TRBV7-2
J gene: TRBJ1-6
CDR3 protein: CASRSGESDSPLHF

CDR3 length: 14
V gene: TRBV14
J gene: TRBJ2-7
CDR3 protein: CASSHRQGGYEQYF